The clone carrying this TCR beta chain was counted a few times. Its target is not known. The record originates from a study of cytomegalovirus exposure and HLA in healthy donors. Overall study: In an earlier analysis, 117 million unique TCR beta sequences were found from some 180 million T cells. The Caucasian-associated ancestry cluster contained more than 75% of the roughly 390 genotyped donors.

Study-wide findings and caveats: Accurate prediction of HLA-A and HLA-B alleles (for most subjects) was reportedly achieved from TCR beta sequences. CMV serostatus was the only recorded immune exposure for donors.

The primer mix had 60 Vbeta and 13 Jbeta primers. Repertoires were generated with immunoSEQ multiplex PCR, while TCRdb's copy carries only in-frame clones and drops some. The data contain fewer than 130,000 clones, around two thirds of them singletons. Trimming cost V 4 bases and J 13 bases, with 15 bases left between them. CDR1 SGHTS and CDR2 YDEGEE come from the germline V gene. This CDR3 comprises 13 residues. The sequenced sample was PBMCs. The source of this sequence is a young man in good health and CMV-seropositive. V and J are TRBV5-8 and TRBJ1-6; TRBD1 is a possible D gene (5 bases). The CDR3 nucleotides read TGTGCCAGCAGCCCCCGGGGGTGGGGTCCCCTCCACTTT. It translates to CASSPRGWGPLHF. Looking up the rest from reference TRBV5-8 and TRBJ1-6 gives the full variable domain: EAGVTQSPTHLIKTRGQQATLRCSPISGHTSVYWYQQALGLGLQFLLWYDEGEERNRGNFPPRFSGRQFPNYSSELNVNALELEDSALYLCASSPRGWGPLHFGNGTRLTVT.